This passage covers 3 T cell receptor beta chains from one sample sequenced in a study of early T cells in non-severe SARS-CoV-2 infection. A single record per CDR3 protein comes from TCRdb applying MiXCR to the 5' RACE reads. The sample lists tens of thousands of distinct CDR3 sequences; around 10% were seen once. Source: whole blood, taken at baseline. The receptors come from an adult who was a healthcare worker with PCR-confirmed SARS-CoV-2 infection or an uninfected control (not recorded which).

This clonotype was found a few times. The CDR3 loop is CASSAAGSGGAGEQFF. Here the CDR3 DNA reads TGTGCCAGCAGCGCCGCGGGAAGCGGGGGGGCGGGTGAGCAGTTCTTC. The chain combines TRBV9 with TRBJ2-1; 10 bases map to TRBD2. CDR1 and CDR2 from the germline V gene are SGDLS and YYNGEE. V lost 3 bases to trimming and J lost 9 bases; unmatched junction nucleotides: 12. The CDR3 consists of 16 residues.

The rearrangement uses TRBV5-4 and TRBJ2-1; TRBD1 aligns across 12 bases. Trimming at V came to 4 bases and at J to 7 bases, leaving 9 bases not matched to a gene. The CDR3 extends over 16 amino acids. CDR1 and CDR2 from the germline V gene are SGHNT and YYREEE (reference sequence). CDR3 coding DNA: TGTGCCAGCAGCACGATGGGACAGGGGGCAATTAATGAGCAGTTCTTC. Its protein product is CASSTMGQGAINEQFF.

J is TRBJ2-7 and V is TRBV12-3 or TRBV12-4, with 8 bases that match TRBD2. The CDR3 contains 14 residues. The V segment lost 4 bases and the J segment 4 bases; nucleotides outside the gene matches: 6. The CDR3: CASSYLAGLYEQYF. DNA of the CDR3: TGTGCCAGCAGTTACCTAGCGGGCCTATACGAGCAGTACTTC.